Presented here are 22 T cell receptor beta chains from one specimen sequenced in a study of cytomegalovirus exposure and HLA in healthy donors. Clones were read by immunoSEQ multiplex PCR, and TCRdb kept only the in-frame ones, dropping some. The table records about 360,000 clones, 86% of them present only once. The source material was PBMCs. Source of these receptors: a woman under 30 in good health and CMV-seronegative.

The CDR3 loop reads CASKQCRGTSGNRNTGELFF. The CDR3 DNA reads TGCGCCAGCAAGCAGTGCAGGGGGACTAGCGGGAACCGGAACACCGGGGAGCTGTTTTTT. The chain uses TRBV10-1 and TRBJ2-2, with TRBD2 matching over 13 bases. There are 20 residues in the CDR3. Trimming removed 7 bases from V and 1 base from J; junction bases left unmatched: 15. The germline gives CDR1 WNHNN, CDR2 SYGVQD (reference sequence).

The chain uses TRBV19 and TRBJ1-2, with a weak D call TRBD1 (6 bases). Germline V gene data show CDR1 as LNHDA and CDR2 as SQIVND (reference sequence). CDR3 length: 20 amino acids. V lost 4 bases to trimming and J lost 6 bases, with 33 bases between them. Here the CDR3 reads CASSTPGGRQSPPRGNGYTF. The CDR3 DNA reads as TGTGCCAGTAGTACCCCCGGCGGTCGACAGTCCCCCCCGAGGGGGAATGGCTACACCTTC.

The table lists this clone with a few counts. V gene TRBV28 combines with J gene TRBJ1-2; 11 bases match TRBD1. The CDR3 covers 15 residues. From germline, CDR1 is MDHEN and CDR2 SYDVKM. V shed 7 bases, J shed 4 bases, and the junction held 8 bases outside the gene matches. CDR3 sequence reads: CASTQPGTGGYGYTF. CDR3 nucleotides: TGTGCCAGCACTCAACCCGGGACAGGGGGCTATGGCTACACCTTC.

Here the CDR3 reads CALGVGQLTDTQYF. The CDR3 nucleotides are TGTGCCCTAGGGGTGGGACAGCTCACAGATACGCAGTATTTT. This chain connects TRBV6-1 to TRBJ2-3, with 7 bases lining up with TRBD1. Germline V gene sequence: CDR1 MNHNS, CDR2 SASEGT. V gave up 11 bases and J gave up 2 bases; unmatched junction bases: 10. CDR3 length: 14 amino acids.

In DNA, the CDR3 is TGCGCCAGCAGCTTGGCCGAGCCTCTCTACACCGGGGAGCTGTTTTTT. Residues: CASSLAEPLYTGELFF. The chain employs TRBV5-1 and TRBJ2-2; no reliable D call. In germline, CDR1 is SGHRS, CDR2 YFSETQ. This CDR3 spans 16 amino acids. V shed 0 bases and J shed 3 bases, with 12 bases lying between them.

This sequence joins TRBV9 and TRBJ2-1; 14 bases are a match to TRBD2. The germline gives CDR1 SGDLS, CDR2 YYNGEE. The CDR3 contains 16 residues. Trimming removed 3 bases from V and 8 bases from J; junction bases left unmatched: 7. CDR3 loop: CASSAYGTSGGYEQFF. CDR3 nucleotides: TGTGCCAGCAGCGCCTATGGGACTAGCGGGGGTTATGAGCAGTTCTTC.

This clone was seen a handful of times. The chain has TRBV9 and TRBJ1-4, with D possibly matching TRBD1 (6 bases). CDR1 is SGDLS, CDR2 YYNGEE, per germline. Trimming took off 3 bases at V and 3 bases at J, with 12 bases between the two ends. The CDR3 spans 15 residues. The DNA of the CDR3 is TGTGCCAGCAGCGCGCAGGGGAGGGCTAATGAAAAACTGTTTTTT. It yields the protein CASSAQGRANEKLFF.

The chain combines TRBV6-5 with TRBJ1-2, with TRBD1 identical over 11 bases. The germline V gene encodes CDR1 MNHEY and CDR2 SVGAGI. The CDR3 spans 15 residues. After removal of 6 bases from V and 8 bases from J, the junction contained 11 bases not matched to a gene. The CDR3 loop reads CASRKPLGQGGGYTF. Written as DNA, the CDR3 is TGTGCCAGCAGGAAGCCACTGGGACAGGGGGGGGGCTACACCTTC.

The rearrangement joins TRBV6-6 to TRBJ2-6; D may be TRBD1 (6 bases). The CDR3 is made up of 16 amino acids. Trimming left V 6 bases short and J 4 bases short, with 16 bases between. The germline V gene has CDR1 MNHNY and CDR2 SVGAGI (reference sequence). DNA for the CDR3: TGTGCCAGCAGCGACCCCCCAGGGGAAGGGGCCAACGTCCTGACTTTC. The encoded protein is CASSDPPGEGANVLTF.

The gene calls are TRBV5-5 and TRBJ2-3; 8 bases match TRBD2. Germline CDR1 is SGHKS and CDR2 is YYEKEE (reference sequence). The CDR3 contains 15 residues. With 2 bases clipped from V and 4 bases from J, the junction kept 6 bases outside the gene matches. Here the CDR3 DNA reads TGTGCCAGCAGCTTATCATTACTAGCGGCAGATACGCAGTATTTT. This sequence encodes CASSLSLLAADTQYF.

The CDR3 sequence is CASSTPLTSGYNEQFF. In DNA, the CDR3 is TGTGCCAGCAGCACTCCCCTAACTAGCGGCTACAATGAGCAGTTCTTC. This chain joins TRBV21-1 and TRBJ2-1; the table's D call, TRBD2, was not checked against the DNA. TRBV21-1 is listed as a pseudogene. The length of the CDR3 is 16 residues.

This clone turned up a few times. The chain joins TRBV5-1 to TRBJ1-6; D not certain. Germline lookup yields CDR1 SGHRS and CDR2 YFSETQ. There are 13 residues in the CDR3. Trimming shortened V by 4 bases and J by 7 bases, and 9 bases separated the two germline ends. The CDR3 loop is CASSTSSNSPLHF. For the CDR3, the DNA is TGCGCCAGCAGCACCTCTAGCAATTCACCCCTCCACTTT.

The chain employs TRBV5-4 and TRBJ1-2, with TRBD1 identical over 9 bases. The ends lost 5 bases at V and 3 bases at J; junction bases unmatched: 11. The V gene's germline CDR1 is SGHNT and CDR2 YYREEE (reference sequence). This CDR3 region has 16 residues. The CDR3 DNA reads TGTGCCAGCAGGCCAGAACAGGGGGCAATTCACTATGGCTACACCTTC. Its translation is CASRPEQGAIHYGYTF.

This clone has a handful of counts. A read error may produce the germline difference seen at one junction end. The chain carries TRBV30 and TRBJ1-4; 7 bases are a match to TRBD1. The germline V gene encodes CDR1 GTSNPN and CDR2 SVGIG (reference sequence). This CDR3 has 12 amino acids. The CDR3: CAWSAGQVPVVF. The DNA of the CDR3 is TGTGCCTGGAGTGCCGGACAGGTTCCCGTGGTTTTT. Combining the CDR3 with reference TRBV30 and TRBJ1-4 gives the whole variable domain SQTIHQWPATLVQPVGSPLSLECTVEGTSNPNLYWYRQAAGRGLQLLFYSVGIGQISSEVPQNLSASRPQDRQFILSSKKLLLSDSGFYLCAWSAGQVPVVFGSGTQLSVL.

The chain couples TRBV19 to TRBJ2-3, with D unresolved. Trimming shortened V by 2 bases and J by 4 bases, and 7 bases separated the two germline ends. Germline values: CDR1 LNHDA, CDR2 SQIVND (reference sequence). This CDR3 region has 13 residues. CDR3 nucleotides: TGTGCCAGTAGTATAAAAAGCCCAGATACGCAGTATTTT. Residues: CASSIKSPDTQYF.

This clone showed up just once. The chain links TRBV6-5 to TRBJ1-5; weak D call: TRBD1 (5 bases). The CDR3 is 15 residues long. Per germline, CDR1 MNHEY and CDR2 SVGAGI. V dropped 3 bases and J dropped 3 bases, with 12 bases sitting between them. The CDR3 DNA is TGTGCCAGCAGTTATGGGCAGGGTCCCAATCAGCCCCAGCATTTT. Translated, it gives CASSYGQGPNQPQHF.

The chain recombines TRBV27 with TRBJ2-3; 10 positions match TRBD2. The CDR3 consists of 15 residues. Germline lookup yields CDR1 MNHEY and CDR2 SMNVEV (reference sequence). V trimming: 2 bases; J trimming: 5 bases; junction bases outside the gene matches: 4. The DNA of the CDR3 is TGTGCCAGCAGTTTACTAGCGGGAGAGATAGATACGCAGTATTTT. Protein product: CASSLLAGEIDTQYF.

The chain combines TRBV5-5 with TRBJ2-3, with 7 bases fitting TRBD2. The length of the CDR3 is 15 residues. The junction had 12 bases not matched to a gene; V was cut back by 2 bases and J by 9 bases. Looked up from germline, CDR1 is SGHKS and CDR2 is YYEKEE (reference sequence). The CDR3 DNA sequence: TGTGCCAGCAGCTTTAACGGGGGGACGGCGCAGACGCAGTATTTT. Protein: CASSFNGGTAQTQYF.

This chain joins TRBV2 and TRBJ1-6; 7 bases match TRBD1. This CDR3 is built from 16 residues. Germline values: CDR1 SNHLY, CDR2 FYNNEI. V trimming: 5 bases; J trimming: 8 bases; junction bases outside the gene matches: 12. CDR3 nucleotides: TGTGCCAGCAGTTTAAACAGGGGATCCAGTCATTCACCCCTCCACTTT. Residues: CASSLNRGSSHSPLHF.

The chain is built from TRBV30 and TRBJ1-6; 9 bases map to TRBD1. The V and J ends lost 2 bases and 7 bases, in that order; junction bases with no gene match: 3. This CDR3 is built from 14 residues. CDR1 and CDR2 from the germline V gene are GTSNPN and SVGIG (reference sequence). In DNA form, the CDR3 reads TGTGCCTGGAGTAGGGACAGGGCGAATTCACCCCTCCACTTT. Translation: CAWSRDRANSPLHF. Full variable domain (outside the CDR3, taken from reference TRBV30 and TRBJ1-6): SQTIHQWPATLVQPVGSPLSLECTVEGTSNPNLYWYRQAAGRGLQLLFYSVGIGQISSEVPQNLSASRPQDRQFILSSKKLLLSDSGFYLCAWSRDRANSPLHFGNGTRLTVT.

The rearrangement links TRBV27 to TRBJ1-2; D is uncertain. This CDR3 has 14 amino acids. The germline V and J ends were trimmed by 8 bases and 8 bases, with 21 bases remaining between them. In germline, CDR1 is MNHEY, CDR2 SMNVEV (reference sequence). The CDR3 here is CASRRVATGEGYTF. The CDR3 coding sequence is TGTGCCAGCCGGCGTGTCGCTACCGGGGAAGGCTACACCTTC.

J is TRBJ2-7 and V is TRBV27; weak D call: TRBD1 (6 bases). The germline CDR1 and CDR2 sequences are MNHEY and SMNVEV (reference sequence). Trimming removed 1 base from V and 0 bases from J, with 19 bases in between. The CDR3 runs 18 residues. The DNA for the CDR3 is TGTGCCAGCAGTTTATTTTCCCCCGACAGGAATAGCTCCTACGAGCAGTACTTC. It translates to CASSLFSPDRNSSYEQYF.